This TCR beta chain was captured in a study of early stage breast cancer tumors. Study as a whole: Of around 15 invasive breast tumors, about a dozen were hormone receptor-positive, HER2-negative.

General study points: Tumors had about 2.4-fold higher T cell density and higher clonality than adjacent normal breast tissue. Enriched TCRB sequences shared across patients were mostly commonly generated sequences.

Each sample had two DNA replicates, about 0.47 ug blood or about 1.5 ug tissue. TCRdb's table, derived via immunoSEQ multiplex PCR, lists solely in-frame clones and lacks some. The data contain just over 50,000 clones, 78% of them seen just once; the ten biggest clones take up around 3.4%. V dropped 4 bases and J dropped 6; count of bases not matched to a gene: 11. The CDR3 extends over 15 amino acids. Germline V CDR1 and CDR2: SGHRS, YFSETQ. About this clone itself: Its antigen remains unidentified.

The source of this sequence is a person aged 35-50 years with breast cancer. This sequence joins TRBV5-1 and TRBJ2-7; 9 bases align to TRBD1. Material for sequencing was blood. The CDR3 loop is CASSKGQGRLGEQYF. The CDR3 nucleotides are TGCGCCAGCAGCAAAGGACAGGGGAGATTGGGCGAGCAGTACTTC.